A selection of T cell receptor beta chains follows, all from one sample in a study of Ad26.COV2.S vaccination and SARS-CoV-2 variants. Profiled with immunoSEQ multiplex PCR; TCRdb holds only in-frame clones, not every one. The table lists approximately 410,000 clones, roughly 88% of them singletons, with approximately 4% in the top ten. The source material was peripheral blood, sampled in a trial of Ad26.COV2.S vaccine versus placebo. The receptor set was obtained from a person between 18 and 65 years old who received the Ad26.COV2.S COVID-19 vaccine or a placebo. The CDR3 runs from the conserved cysteine through the conserved F or W. Each record gives: V gene, CDR3 protein.

>TRBV7-8
CASRLGAGTEAFF
>TRBV24-1
CATSVGQLNTGELFF
>TRBV14
CASSQLAGGLSEQYF
>TRBV11-1
CASSPTALEAFF
>TRBV10-3
CAISGGSLELYGYTF
>TRBV19
CASKQGRGYNEQFF
>TRBV10-3
CAIRVDATGGYTF
>TRBV28
CASSLLDGGAGTEAFF
>TRBV9
CASSVANSPLHF
>TRBV4-1
CASSRDGDFEQFF
>TRBV10-2
CASSEGYRGAQYF
>TRBV27
CASSLGPPSLNQPQHF
>TRBV28
CASSLYSITGGTQYF
>TRBV7-2
CASSLGGQIYEQYF
>TRBV4-2
CASSQVASGQGRGTQYF
>TRBV27
CASRPPVGDTQYF
>TRBV5-1
CASSSGLARSYEQYF
>TRBV4-3
CASSQITGGDNEQFF
>TRBV18
CASSLGQGYYEQYF
>TRBV7-9
CASRETGGMSYNEQFF
>TRBV19
CASSPRDGSSYEQYF
>TRBV6-2/TRBV6-3
CASSPGGSLNTEAFF
>TRBV5-8
CASSFRGNSPLHF
>TRBV7-9
CASSLSSGLPNQPQHF
>TRBV7-9
CASSLGAGGTDTQYF
>TRBV7-8
CASSKAGTLNTGELFF
>TRBV25-1
CASSESRTGGEKLFF
>TRBV5-6
CASSLYRNSNQPQHF
>TRBV28
CASTLEGDTQYF
>TRBV6-6
CASNEPGKHTEAFF
>TRBV19
CASSLTGITYNSPLHF
>TRBV4-2
CASSQDGTSPPNIQYF
>TRBV23-1
CASRGRRGDEQFF
>TRBV28
CASSPGQGDNQPQHF
>TRBV7-2
CASSLPLDRGYEQYF
>TRBV4-1
CASSSHGGGINQPQHF
>TRBV7-2
CASSFGQGNSPLHF
>TRBV2
CASSEALDPEQFF
>TRBV7-9
CASSWDRNTNEKLFF
>TRBV11-2
CASSSIRGPSLIVHF
>TRBV29-1
CSVGEGETQYF
>TRBV9
CASSVGQGGTNEKLFF
>TRBV4-1
CASSQVTGRTEAFF
>TRBV19
CASSVVHRVQPEAFF
>TRBV19
CASSIDGRGVDIQYF